One and the same sample provided the 27 T cell receptor beta chains below, sequenced in a study of blood T cell repertoires in COVID-19. Generated by immunoSEQ multiplex PCR, the TCRdb table keeps only in-frame clones and is missing some. The sample lists about 130,000 clones; approximately 85% were seen once. Source material: peripheral blood. These receptors all stem from a human donor in a cohort sampled during active COVID-19.

The chain carries TRBV11-3 and TRBJ2-3, with TRBD2 identical over 8 bases. The CDR3 is 19 residues long. The trim removed 5 bases at V and 1 base at J, leaving 17 bases unmatched. Germline assignment: CDR1 SGHNT and CDR2 YENEEA. CDR3: CASSGGGPGLPPGTDTQYF. CDR3 in DNA: TGTGCCAGCAGCGGCGGGGGGCCGGGACTACCCCCGGGCACAGATACGCAGTATTTT.

The V and J genes are TRBV6-5 and TRBJ2-7, with a weak D call TRBD1 (5 bases). This CDR3 comprises 14 residues. The V and J ends lost 2 bases and 2 bases respectively, with 10 bases between them. The germline V gene has CDR1 MNHEY and CDR2 SVGAGI. The CDR3 reads CASSYQAGPYEQYF. The CDR3 DNA follows: TGTGCCAGCAGTTACCAGGCAGGGCCCTACGAGCAGTACTTC.

The chain joins TRBV27 to TRBJ1-1; no reliable D call. Trimming stripped 8 bases from V and 1 base from J, with 11 bases between. Germline-derived CDR1 and CDR2 are MNHEY and SMNVEV (reference sequence). This CDR3 contains 13 residues. The CDR3 spells CASGEGWNTEAFF. The CDR3 nucleotides are TGTGCCAGCGGGGAGGGCTGGAACACTGAAGCTTTCTTT.

The V gene is TRBV7-9, the J gene TRBJ1-2; 8 bases map to TRBD1. Germline V gene data show CDR1 as SEHNR and CDR2 as FQNEAQ (reference sequence). Germline trimming cut 5 bases from V and 3 bases from J; bases unmatched to any gene: 5. The length of the CDR3 is 14 residues. The CDR3 loop reads CASSQDRVHYGYTF. The DNA for the CDR3 is TGTGCCAGCAGCCAGGACAGGGTTCACTATGGCTACACCTTC.

The rearrangement uses TRBV21-1 and TRBJ2-7; the table calls TRBD1, which could not be checked here. TRBV21-1 constitutes a pseudogene. The CDR3 length is 15 residues. DNA for the CDR3: TGTGCCAGCGAAGCCGGGACACCGGACTCCTACGAGCAGTACGTC. It yields the protein CASEAGTPDSYEQYV.

The chain's CDR3 is CAWNRRIANEKLFF. DNA of the CDR3: TGTGCCTGGAACAGGCGGATTGCTAATGAAAAACTGTTTTTT. This sequence joins TRBV30 and TRBJ1-4; tentatively, D is TRBD1 (5 bases). CDR1 is GTSNPN and CDR2 is SVGIG in the germline V gene (reference sequence). There are 14 residues in the CDR3. The ends were cut back, 4 bases at V and 3 bases at J, with 12 bases in the middle.

V and J are TRBV5-4 and TRBJ2-1; 7 positions agree with TRBD1. V was clipped by 1 base and J by 1 base; unmatched bases: 2. The CDR3 consists of 15 residues. The germline V gene has CDR1 SGHNT and CDR2 YYREEE (reference sequence). The CDR3 nucleotides read TGTGCCAGCAGCTTGTCAGGGGGATCCTACAATGAGCAGTTCTTC. Translation gives CASSLSGGSYNEQFF.

The chain couples TRBV7-6 to TRBJ1-1; a possible D gene is TRBD1 (6 bases). CDR1 and CDR2 (germline): SGHVS, FNYEAQ. There are 17 residues in the CDR3. The ends were cut back, 1 base at V and 4 bases at J, with 19 bases in the middle. The CDR3 is CASSLDGTSWRTTEAFF. The CDR3 nucleotides read TGTGCCAGCAGCTTAGACGGGACATCTTGGAGGACCACTGAAGCTTTCTTT.

The CDR3: CASSRAWDGSTAKNIQYF. The CDR3 DNA sequence: TGTGCCAGCAGCCGAGCATGGGACGGGAGTACGGCCAAAAACATTCAGTACTTC. This chain joins TRBV6-2 or TRBV6-3 and TRBJ2-4; a possible D gene is TRBD2 (6 bases). Trimming removed 6 bases at V and 1 base at J, with 22 bases between. CDR3 length: 18 residues. CDR1 is MNHEY, CDR2 SVGEGT, per germline.

This chain links TRBV27 with TRBJ2-3, with TRBD2 matching over 9 bases. The CDR3 extends over 15 amino acids. The germline V gene has CDR1 MNHEY and CDR2 SMNVEV (reference sequence). After removal of 2 bases from V and 3 bases from J, the junction contained 3 bases not matched to a gene. For the CDR3, the DNA is TGTGCCAGCAGTTTACTAGCGGGGTTAACAGATACGCAGTATTTT. Amino acid sequence: CASSLLAGLTDTQYF.

The chain couples TRBV5-6 to TRBJ2-5; 8 bases are shared with TRBD2. Germline lookup yields CDR1 SGHDT and CDR2 YYEEEE. V dropped 6 bases and J dropped 2; count of bases not matched to a gene: 9. CDR3 length: 15 amino acids. CDR3 protein: CASIPTGGLQETQYF. DNA for the CDR3: TGTGCCAGCATCCCCACGGGGGGGCTGCAAGAGACCCAGTACTTC.

V usage is TRBV28 and J usage is TRBJ1-5, with D perhaps TRBD1 (6 bases). Trimming stripped 8 bases from V and 2 bases from J, with 16 bases between. This CDR3 is 15 amino acids long. Germline V gene lookup returns CDR1 MDHEN and CDR2 SYDVKM. For the CDR3, the DNA is TGTGCCAGCCGTCCCTCAGGGGTGGGCAATCAGCCCCAGCATTTT. Encoded protein: CASRPSGVGNQPQHF. The full variable domain, with the rest looked up from reference TRBV28 and TRBJ1-5, is DVKVTQSSRYLVKRTGEKVFLECVQDMDHENMFWYRQDPGLGLRLIYFSYDVKMKEKGDIPEGYSVSREKKERFSLILESASTNQTSMYLCASRPSGVGNQPQHFGDGTRLSIL.

The chain combines TRBV3-1 (or the pseudogene TRBV3-2) with TRBJ2-1; D call uncertain. The CDR3 runs to 12 residues. Per germline, CDR1 LGHDT and CDR2 YNNKEL (reference sequence). V gave up 0 bases and J gave up 8 bases, with 5 bases separating them. This CDR3 is CASSQDSHEQFF. CDR3 nucleotide sequence: TGTGCCAGCAGCCAAGATAGTCATGAGCAGTTCTTC.

This clone was observed once. A read error may produce the germline difference seen at one junction end. The chain combines TRBV7-7 with TRBJ2-5; 13 bases fit TRBD2. Germline lookup yields CDR1 SSHAT and CDR2 FNYEAQ (reference sequence). The CDR3 is 21 residues long. The CDR3 DNA sequence: TGTGCTAGCAGCCCGTCCCCCACAGGGCGACTAGCGGGGGGTTACCAAGAGACCCAGTACTTC. Amino acids: CASSPSPTGRLAGGYQETQYF. Complete variable domain (other parts from reference TRBV7-7 and TRBJ2-5): GAGVSQSPRYKVTKRGQDVTLRCDPISSHATLYWYQQALGQGPEFLTYFNYEAQPDKSGLPSDRFSAERPEGSISTLTIQRTEQRDSAMYRCASSPSPTGRLAGGYQETQYFGPGTRLLVL.

The chain combines TRBV7-2 with TRBJ1-1; D not resolved. Trimming shortened V by 1 base and J by 1 base, and 10 bases separated the two germline ends. Looked up from germline, CDR1 is SGHTA and CDR2 is FQGNSA. The CDR3 loop spans 15 amino acids. CDR3 sequence reads: CASSLEVTPNTEAFF. Written as DNA, the CDR3 is TGTGCCAGCAGCTTAGAGGTGACACCGAACACTGAAGCTTTCTTT.

CDR3 amino acids: CASSPTVTNEKLFF. CDR3 DNA sequence: TGTGCCAGCAGCCCCACAGTAACTAATGAAAAACTGTTTTTT. The chain combines TRBV7-9 with TRBJ1-4; no reliable D call. Trimming shortened V by 5 bases and J by 1 base, and 8 bases separated the two germline ends. The CDR3 runs 14 residues. Germline assignment: CDR1 SEHNR and CDR2 FQNEAQ (reference sequence).

The V call is TRBV7-9, the J call TRBJ2-1, with 7 bases aligning to TRBD2. CDR1 is SEHNR and CDR2 is FQNEAQ in the germline V gene (reference sequence). J was trimmed by 0 bases and V by 5 bases; bases with no gene match: 7. CDR3 length: 16 amino acids. CDR3 residues: CASSALAALSYNEQFF. For the CDR3, the DNA is TGTGCCAGCAGCGCCCTAGCGGCGCTCTCCTACAATGAGCAGTTCTTC.

CDR3 in amino acids: CASRKHGRDYNEQFF. CDR3 coding DNA: TGTGCCAGCAGAAAACACGGGCGGGACTACAATGAGCAGTTCTTC. The chain has TRBV6-5 and TRBJ2-1, with D possibly being TRBD2 (6 bases). V lost 6 bases and J 3 bases, leaving 15 bases between the germline ends. CDR1 MNHEY and CDR2 SVGAGI come from the germline V gene. The CDR3 has 15 amino acids.

In DNA form, the CDR3 reads TGTGCCAGCAGTGTAGTAGCAGGACAGGGCTACAATGAGCAGTTCTTC. This translates into CASSVVAGQGYNEQFF. The chain recombines TRBV2 with TRBJ2-1; TRBD1 agrees at 8 bases. CDR1 SNHLY and CDR2 FYNNEI come from the germline V gene. With V trimmed by 4 bases and J by 3 bases, 8 bases remained unmatched. The CDR3 has 16 residues.

The chain links TRBV11-2 to TRBJ2-3, with unresolved D. With 0 bases removed from V and 6 bases from J, the gap between germline ends came to 10 bases. Germline values: CDR1 SGHAT, CDR2 FQNNGV. The CDR3 is made up of 14 amino acids. The CDR3 bases are TGTGCCAGCAGCTTAGATCGACGGAGCGATACGCAGTATTTT. Protein sequence: CASSLDRRSDTQYF. Drawing the rest from reference TRBV11-2 and TRBJ2-3, the complete variable domain is EAGVAQSPRYKIIEKRQSVAFWCNPISGHATLYWYQQILGQGPKLLIQFQNNGVVDDSQLPKDRFSAERLKGVDSTLKIQPAKLEDSAVYLCASSLDRRSDTQYFGPGTRLTVL.

J is TRBJ1-1 and V is TRBV2; D is perhaps TRBD1 (6 bases). The germline V gene encodes CDR1 SNHLY and CDR2 FYNNEI. Trimming stripped 6 bases from V and 5 bases from J, with 16 bases between. This CDR3 is 14 amino acids long. The CDR3 region is CASRGRGQPTEAFF. The CDR3 bases are TGTGCCAGCAGAGGCCGTGGACAGCCGACTGAAGCTTTCTTT.

This rearrangement joins TRBV10-2 to TRBJ2-7; maybe TRBD1 (6 bases). The CDR3 consists of 14 residues. V lost 7 bases and J lost 7, with 20 bases in between. Germline V gives CDR1 WSHSY, CDR2 SAAADI. In DNA form, the CDR3 reads TGCGCCAGCAATCCCACAGGGACCTCCGGAGAGCAGTACGTC. It specifies CASNPTGTSGEQYV.

This sequence joins TRBV7-9 and TRBJ1-2, with TRBD1 matching over 7 bases. After removal of 5 bases from V and 4 bases from J, the junction contained 4 bases not matched to a gene. The CDR3 has 13 amino acids. Germline V CDR1 and CDR2: SEHNR, FQNEAQ (reference sequence). The CDR3 loop is CASSRGQIYGYTF. For the CDR3, the DNA is TGTGCCAGCAGCAGGGGGCAAATCTATGGCTACACCTTC.

Points on this clone: This CDR3 is also generated by other DNA sequences in the sample. The chain combines TRBV30 with TRBJ2-3; D is ambiguous. This CDR3 is 12 amino acids long. Trimming shortened V by 0 bases and J by 3 bases, and 4 bases separated the two germline ends. Germline CDR1 GTSNPN, CDR2 SVGIG (reference sequence). CDR3: CAWSVQTDTQYF. The CDR3 DNA reads TGTGCCTGGAGTGTACAAACAGATACGCAGTATTTT.

This chain uses TRBV9 with TRBJ1-2; 7 bases align to TRBD1. Germline CDR1 is SGDLS and CDR2 is YYNGEE. The CDR3 is 12 residues long. The junction had 6 bases not matched to a gene; V was cut back by 5 bases and J by 8 bases. CDR3 nucleotide sequence: TGTGCCAGCAGTGGGACAGTCTGGGGCTACACCTTC. This gives the protein CASSGTVWGYTF.

The gene calls are TRBV6-2 or TRBV6-3 and TRBJ2-7; D may be TRBD2 (5 bases). Trimming removed 2 bases at V and 5 bases at J, with 7 bases between. Germline V gene sequence: CDR1 MNHEY, CDR2 SVGEGT. This CDR3 region has 12 residues. DNA for the CDR3: TGTGCCAGCAGTTACCGGGAACACGAGCAGTACGTC. Translating gives CASSYREHEQYV.

The chain employs TRBV6-2 or TRBV6-3 and TRBJ1-1; 7 bases are a match to TRBD1. Per the germline V gene, CDR1 is MNHEY and CDR2 is SVGEGT. The ends lost 5 bases at V and 1 base at J; junction bases unmatched: 7. The CDR3 loop spans 15 amino acids. The CDR3 protein is CASSKTGARNTEAFF. CDR3 DNA: TGTGCCAGCAGTAAAACAGGGGCGAGGAACACTGAAGCTTTCTTT.